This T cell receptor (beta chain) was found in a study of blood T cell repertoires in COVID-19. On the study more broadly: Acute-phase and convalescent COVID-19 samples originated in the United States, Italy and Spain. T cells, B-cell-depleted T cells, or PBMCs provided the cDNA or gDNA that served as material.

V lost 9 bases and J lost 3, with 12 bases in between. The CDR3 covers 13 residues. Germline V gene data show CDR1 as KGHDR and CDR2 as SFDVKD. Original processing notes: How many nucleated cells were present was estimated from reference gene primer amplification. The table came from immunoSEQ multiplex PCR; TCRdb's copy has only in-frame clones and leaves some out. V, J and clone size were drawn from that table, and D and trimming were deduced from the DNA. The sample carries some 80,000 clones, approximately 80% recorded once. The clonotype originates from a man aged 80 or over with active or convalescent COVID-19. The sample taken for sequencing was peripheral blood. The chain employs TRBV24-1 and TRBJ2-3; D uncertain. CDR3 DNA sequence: TGTGCCACCGCTGGCCCAGCGACAGATACGCAGTATTTT. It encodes CATAGPATDTQYF.